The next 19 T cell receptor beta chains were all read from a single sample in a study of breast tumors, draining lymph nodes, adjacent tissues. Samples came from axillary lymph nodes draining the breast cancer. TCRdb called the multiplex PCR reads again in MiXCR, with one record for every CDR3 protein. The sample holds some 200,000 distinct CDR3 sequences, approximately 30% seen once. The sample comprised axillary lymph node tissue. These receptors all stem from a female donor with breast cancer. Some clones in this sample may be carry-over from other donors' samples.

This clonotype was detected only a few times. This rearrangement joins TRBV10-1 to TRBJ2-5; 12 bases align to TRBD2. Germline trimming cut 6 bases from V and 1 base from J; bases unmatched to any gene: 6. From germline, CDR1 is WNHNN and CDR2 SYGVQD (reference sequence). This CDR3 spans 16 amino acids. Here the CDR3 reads CASSNGLAGRQETQYF. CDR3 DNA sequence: TGCGCCAGCAGCAACGGACTAGCGGGGCGCCAAGAGACCCAGTACTTC.

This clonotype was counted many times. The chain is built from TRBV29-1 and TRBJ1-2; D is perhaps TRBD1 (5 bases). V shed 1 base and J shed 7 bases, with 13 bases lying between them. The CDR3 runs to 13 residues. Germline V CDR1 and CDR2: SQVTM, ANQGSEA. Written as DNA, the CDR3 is TGCAGCGTTGAAGTTCGGGAAAGGGGTGGCTACACCTTC. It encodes CSVEVRERGGYTF.

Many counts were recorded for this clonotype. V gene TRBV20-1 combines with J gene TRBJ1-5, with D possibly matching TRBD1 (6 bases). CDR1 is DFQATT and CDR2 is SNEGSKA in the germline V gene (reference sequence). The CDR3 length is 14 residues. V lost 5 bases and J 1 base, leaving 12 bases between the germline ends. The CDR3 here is CSAESGVSNQPQHF. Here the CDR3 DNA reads TGCAGTGCTGAATCAGGGGTGAGCAATCAGCCCCAGCATTTT.

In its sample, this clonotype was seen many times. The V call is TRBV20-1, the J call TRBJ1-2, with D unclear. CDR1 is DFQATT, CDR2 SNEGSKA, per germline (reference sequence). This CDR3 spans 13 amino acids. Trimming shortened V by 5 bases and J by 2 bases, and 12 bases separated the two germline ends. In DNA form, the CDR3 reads TGCAGTGCTCCTGAGCCGAGGAACTATGGCTACACCTTC. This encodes CSAPEPRNYGYTF.

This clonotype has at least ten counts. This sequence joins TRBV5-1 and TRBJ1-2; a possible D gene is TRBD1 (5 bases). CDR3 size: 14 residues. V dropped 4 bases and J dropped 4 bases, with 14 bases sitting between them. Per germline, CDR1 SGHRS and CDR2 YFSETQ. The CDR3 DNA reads TGCGCCAGCAGCACCGATATAACAGGCTATGGCTACACCTTC. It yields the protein CASSTDITGYGYTF.

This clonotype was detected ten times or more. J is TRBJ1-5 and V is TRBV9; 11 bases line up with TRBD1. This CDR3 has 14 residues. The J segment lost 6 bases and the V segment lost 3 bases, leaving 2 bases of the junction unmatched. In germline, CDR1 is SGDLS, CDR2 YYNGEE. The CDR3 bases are TGTGCCAGCAGCGCCGGGACAGGGGGTCAGCCCCAGCATTTT. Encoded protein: CASSAGTGGQPQHF.

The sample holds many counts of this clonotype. CDR3 amino acids: CSAGRSLSYNEQFF. The CDR3 nucleotides read TGCAGCGCCGGGAGGTCTCTCTCCTACAATGAGCAGTTCTTC. The chain joins TRBV29-1 to TRBJ2-1, with TRBD2 matching 7 bases. Per germline, CDR1 SQVTM and CDR2 ANQGSEA. J gave up 0 bases and V 7 bases, and 6 bases lay outside the gene matches. The CDR3 is made up of 14 amino acids.

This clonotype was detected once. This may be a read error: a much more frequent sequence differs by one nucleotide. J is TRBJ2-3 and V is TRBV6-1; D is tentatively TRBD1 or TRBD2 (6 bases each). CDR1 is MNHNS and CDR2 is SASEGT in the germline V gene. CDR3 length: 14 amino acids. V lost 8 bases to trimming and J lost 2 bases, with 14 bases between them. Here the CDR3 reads CASGGTRNTDTQYF. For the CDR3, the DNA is TGTGCCAGCGGGGGGACAAGGAACACAGATACGCAGTATTTT.

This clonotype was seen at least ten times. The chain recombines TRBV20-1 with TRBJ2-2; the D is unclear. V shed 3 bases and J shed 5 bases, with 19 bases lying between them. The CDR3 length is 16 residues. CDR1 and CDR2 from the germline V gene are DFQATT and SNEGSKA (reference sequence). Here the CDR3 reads CSARSPEGSRTGELFF. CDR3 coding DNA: TGCAGTGCTAGGAGCCCCGAAGGATCCCGGACCGGGGAGCTGTTTTTT.

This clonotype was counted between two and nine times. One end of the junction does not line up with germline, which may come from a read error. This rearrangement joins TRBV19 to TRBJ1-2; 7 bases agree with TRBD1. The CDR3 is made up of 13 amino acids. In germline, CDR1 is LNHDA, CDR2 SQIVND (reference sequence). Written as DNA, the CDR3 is TGTGTCAGTAGTTCACAGGGGTACTATGGCTACACCTTC. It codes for CVSSSQGYYGYTF.

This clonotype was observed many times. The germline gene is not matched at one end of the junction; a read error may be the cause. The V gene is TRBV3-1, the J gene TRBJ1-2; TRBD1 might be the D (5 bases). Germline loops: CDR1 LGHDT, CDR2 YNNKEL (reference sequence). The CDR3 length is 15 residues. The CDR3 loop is CAGSQALRGTYGYTF. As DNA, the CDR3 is TGTGCCGGCAGCCAAGCCCTGAGGGGTACCTATGGCTACACCTTC. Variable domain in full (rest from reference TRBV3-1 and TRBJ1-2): DTAVSQTPKYLVTQMGNDKSIKCEQNLGHDTMYWYKQDSKKFLKIMFSYNNKELIINETVPNRFSPKSPDKAHLNLHINSLELGDSAVYFCAGSQALRGTYGYTFGSGTRLTVV.

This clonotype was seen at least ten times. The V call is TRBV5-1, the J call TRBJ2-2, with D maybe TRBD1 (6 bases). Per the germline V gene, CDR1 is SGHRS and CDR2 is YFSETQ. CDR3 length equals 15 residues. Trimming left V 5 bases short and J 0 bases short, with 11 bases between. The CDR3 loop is CASSRDIPNTGELFF. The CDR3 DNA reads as TGCGCCAGCAGTCGGGACATTCCGAACACCGGGGAGCTGTTTTTT.

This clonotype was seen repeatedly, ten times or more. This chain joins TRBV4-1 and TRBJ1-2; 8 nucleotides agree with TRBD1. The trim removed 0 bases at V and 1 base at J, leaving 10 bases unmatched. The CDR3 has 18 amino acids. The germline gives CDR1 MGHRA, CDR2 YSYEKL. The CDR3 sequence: CASSQEGDRGPLNYGYTF. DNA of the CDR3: TGCGCCAGCAGCCAAGAGGGAGACAGGGGCCCTCTTAACTATGGCTACACCTTC.

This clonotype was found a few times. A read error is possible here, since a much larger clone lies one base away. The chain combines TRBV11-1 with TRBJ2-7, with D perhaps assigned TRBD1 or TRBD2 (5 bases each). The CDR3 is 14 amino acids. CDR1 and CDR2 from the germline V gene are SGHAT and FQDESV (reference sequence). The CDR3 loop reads CANSLMRGPYEQYF. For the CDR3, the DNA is TGTGCCAACAGCTTAATGAGGGGTCCCTACGAGCAGTACTTC. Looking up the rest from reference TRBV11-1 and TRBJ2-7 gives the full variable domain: EAEVAQSPRYKITEKSQAVAFWCDPISGHATLYWYRQILGQGPELLVQFQDESVVDDSQLPKDRFSAERLKGVDSTLKIQPAELGDSAMYLCANSLMRGPYEQYFGPGTRLTVT.

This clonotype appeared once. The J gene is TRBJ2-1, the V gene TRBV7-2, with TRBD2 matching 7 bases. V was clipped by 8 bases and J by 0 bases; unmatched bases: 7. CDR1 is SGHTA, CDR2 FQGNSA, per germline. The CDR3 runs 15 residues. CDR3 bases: TGTGCCAGCGGTCCAAGGACTAGCTCCTACAATGAGCAGTTCTTC. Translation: CASGPRTSSYNEQFF.

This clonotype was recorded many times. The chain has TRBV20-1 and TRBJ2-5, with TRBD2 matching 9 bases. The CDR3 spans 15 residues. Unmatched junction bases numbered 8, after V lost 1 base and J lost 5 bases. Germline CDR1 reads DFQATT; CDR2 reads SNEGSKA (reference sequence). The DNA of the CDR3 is TGCAGTGCTAGAGGGGCTAGCGGGATTTCGGAGACCCAGTACTTC. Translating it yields CSARGASGISETQYF.

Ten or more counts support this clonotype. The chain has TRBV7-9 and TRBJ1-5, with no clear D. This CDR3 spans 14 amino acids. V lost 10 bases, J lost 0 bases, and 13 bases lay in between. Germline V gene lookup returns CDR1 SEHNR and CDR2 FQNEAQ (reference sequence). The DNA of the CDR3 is TGTGCCATACGATTTATGGATAGCAATCAGCCCCAGCATTTT. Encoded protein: CAIRFMDSNQPQHF. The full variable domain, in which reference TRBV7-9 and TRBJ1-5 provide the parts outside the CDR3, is DTGVSQNPRHKITKRGQNVTFRCDPISEHNRLYWYRQTLGQGPEFLTYFQNEAQLEKSRLLSDRFSAERPKGSFSTLEIQRTEQGDSAMYLCAIRFMDSNQPQHFGDGTRLSIL.

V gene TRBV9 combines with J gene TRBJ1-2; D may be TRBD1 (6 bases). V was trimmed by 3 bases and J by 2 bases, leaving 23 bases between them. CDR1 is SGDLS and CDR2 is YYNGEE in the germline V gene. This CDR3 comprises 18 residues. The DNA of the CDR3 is TGTGCCAGCAGCGCCACAGGGAGGGGGAACCCAAAAAACTATGGCTACACCTTC. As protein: CASSATGRGNPKNYGYTF.

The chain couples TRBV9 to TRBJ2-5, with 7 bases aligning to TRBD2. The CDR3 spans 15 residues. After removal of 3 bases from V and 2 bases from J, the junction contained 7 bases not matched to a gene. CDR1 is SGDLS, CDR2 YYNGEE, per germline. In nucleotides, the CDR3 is TGTGCCAGCAGCGAACTTCTAGCGGTACAAGAGACCCAGTACTTC. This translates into CASSELLAVQETQYF.